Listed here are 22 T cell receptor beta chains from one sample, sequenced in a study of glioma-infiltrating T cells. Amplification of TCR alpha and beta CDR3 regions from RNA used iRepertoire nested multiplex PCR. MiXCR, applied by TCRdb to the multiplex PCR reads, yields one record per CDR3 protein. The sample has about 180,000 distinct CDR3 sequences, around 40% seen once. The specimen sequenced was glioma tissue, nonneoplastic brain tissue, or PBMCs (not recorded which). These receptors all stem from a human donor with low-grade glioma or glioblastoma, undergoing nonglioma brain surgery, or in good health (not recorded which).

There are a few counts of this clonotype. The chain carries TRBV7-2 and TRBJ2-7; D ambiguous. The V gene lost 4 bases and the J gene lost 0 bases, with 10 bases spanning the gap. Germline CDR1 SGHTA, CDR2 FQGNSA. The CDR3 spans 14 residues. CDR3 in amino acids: CASSSSRSSYEQYF. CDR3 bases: TGTGCCAGCAGCTCTTCTAGGAGCTCCTACGAGCAGTACTTC. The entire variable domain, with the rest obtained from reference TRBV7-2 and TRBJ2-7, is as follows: GAGVSQSPSNKVTEKGKDVELRCDPISGHTALYWYRQSLGQGLEFLIYFQGNSAPDKSGLPSDRFSAERTGGSVSTLTIQRTQQEDSAVYLCASSSSRSSYEQYFGPGTRLTVT.

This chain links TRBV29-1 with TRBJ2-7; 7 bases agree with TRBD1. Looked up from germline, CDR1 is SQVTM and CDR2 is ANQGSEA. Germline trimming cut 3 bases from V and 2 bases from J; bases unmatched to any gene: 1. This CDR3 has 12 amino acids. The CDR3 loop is CSVEDRPYEQYF. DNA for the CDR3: TGCAGCGTTGAGGACAGGCCCTACGAGCAGTACTTC.

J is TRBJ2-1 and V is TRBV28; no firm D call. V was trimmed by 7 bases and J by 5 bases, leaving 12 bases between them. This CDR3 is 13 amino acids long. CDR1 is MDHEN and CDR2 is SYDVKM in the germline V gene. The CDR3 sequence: CASNPNTDNEQFF. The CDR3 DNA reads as TGTGCCAGCAACCCTAATACCGACAATGAGCAGTTCTTC.

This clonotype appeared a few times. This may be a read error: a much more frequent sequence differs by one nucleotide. The chain's CDR3 is CASSQSYGQYF. For the CDR3, the DNA is TGTGCCAGCAGCCAATCCTACGGGCAGTACTTC. The genes are TRBV3-1 and TRBJ2-7; no definite D call. The CDR3 is 11 amino acids. Looked up from germline, CDR1 is LGHDT and CDR2 is YNNKEL (reference sequence).

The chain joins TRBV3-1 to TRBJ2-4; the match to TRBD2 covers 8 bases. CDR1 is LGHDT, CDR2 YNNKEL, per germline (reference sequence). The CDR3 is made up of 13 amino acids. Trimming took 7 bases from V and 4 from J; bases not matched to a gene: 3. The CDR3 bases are TGTGCCAGCACGGGACTAGATAAAAACATTCAGTACTTC. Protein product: CASTGLDKNIQYF.

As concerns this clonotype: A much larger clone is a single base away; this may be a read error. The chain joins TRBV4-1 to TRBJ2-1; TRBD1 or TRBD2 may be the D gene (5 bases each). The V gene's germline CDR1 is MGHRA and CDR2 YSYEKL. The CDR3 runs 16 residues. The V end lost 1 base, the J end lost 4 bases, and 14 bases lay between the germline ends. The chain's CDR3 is CASSQAGRQNYNEQFF. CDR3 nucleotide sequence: TGCGCCAGCAGCCAAGCAGGGAGACAAAATTACAATGAGCAGTTCTTC.

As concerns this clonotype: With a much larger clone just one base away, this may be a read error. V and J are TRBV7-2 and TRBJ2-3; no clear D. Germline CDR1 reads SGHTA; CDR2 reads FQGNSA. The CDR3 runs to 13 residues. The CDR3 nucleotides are TGTGCCAGCAGCTTAGCAGAAACAGATAAGCAGTATTTT. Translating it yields CASSLAETDKQYF.

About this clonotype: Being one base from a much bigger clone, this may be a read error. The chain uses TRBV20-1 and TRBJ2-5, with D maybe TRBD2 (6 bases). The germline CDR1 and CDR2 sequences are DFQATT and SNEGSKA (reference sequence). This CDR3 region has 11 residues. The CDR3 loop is CSARGGGTKYF. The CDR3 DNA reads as TGCAGTGCTAGAGGTGGAGGGACCAAGTACTTC.

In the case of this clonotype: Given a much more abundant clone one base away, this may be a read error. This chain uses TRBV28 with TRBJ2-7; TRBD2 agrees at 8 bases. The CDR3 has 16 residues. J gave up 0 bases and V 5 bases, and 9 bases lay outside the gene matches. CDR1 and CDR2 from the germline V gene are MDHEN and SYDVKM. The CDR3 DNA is TGTGCCAGCAGTCCCCGGACTAGCTGGAGCTCCTACGAGCAGTACTTC. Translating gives CASSPRTSWSSYEQYF.

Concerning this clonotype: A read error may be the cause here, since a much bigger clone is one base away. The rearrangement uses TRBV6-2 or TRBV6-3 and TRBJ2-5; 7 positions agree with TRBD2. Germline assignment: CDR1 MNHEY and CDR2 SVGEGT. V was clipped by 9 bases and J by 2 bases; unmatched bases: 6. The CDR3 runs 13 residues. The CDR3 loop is CASRSSGQETQYF. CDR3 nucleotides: TGTGCCAGTCGGTCTAGCGGACAAGAGACCCAGTACTTC.

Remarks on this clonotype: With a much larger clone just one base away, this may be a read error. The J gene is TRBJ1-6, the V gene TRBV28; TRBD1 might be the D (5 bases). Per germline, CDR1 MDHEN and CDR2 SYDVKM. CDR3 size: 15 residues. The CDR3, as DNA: TGTGCCGGCAGTTTATTAACGGGGCTCGAATCACCCCTCCACTTT. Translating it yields CAGSLLTGLESPLHF.

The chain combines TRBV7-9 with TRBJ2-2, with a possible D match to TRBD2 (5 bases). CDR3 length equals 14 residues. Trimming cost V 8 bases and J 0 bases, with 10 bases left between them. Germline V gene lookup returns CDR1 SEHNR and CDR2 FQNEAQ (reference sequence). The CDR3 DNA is TGTGCCAGCGGCCCGGGAACGAACACCGGGGAGCTGTTTTTT. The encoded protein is CASGPGTNTGELFF.

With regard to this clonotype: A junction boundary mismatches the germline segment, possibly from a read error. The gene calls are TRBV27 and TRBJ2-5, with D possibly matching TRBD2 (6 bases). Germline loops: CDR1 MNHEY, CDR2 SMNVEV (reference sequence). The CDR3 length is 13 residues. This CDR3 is CASRHSQEGTEYF. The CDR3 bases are TGTGCCAGCAGACATTCCCAGGAGGGGACCGAGTACTTC.

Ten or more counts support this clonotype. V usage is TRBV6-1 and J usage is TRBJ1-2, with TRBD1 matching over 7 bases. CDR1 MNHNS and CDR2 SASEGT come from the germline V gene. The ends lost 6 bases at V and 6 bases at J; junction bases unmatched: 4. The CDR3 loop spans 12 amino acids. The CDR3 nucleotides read TGTGCCAGCAGCACAGGGGTGCATGGCTACACCTTC. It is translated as CASSTGVHGYTF.

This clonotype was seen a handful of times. CDR3 in amino acids: CASSHDYRDTNYGYTF. The CDR3 coding sequence is TGTGCCAGCAGCCACGATTACAGGGATACTAACTATGGCTACACCTTC. V is TRBV6-2 or TRBV6-3 and J is TRBJ1-2, with D perhaps matching TRBD1 (6 bases). V lost 6 bases and J lost 0, with 17 bases in between. Germline assignment: CDR1 MNHEY and CDR2 SVGEGT. The CDR3 spans 16 residues.

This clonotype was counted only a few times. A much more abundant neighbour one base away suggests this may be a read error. CDR3 DNA: TGTGCCAGCAAGAGCGCAGACGGCCAAGAGACCCAGTACTTC. Translating gives CASKSADGQETQYF. This chain joins TRBV6-2 or TRBV6-3 and TRBJ2-5; D uncertain. V lost 7 bases and J lost 1, with 13 bases in between. This CDR3 has 14 residues. Germline V gene lookup returns CDR1 MNHEY and CDR2 SVGEGT.

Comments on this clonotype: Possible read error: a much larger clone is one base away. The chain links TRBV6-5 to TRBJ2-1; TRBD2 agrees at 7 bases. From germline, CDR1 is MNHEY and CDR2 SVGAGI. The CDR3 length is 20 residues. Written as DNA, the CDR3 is TGTCCCAGCAGACCTTCCCCCGGCGGGAGTGTCCTTGTTACCTCCCATGAGCAGTTCTTC. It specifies CPSRPSPGGSVLVTSHEQFF.

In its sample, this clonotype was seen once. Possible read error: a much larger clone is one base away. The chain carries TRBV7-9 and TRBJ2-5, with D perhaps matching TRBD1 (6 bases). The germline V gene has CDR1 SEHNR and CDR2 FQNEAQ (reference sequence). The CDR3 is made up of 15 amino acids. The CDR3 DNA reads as TGTGCCAGCAGCACAGGACAGAGGTGGTCGGAGAGCCAGTACTTC. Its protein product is CASSTGQRWSESQYF.

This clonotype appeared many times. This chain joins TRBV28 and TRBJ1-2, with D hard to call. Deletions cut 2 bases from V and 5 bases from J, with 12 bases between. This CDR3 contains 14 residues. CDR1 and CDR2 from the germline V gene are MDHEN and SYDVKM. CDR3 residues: CASSLPGLGYGYTF. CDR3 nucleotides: TGTGCCAGCAGTTTACCCGGGTTGGGATATGGCTACACCTTC.

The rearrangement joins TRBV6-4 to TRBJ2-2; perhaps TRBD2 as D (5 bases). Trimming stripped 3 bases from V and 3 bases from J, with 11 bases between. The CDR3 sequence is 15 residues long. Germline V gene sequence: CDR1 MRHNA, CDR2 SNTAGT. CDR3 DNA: TGTGCCAGCAGTGAGGAGGACGGGGACACCGGGGAGCTGTTTTTT. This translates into CASSEEDGDTGELFF.

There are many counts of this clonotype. CDR3 amino acids: CASSSEGTQYF. The DNA of the CDR3 is TGTGCCAGCAGCTCAGAGGGGACCCAGTACTTC. The chain employs TRBV28 and TRBJ2-5; D is possibly TRBD2 (5 bases). Germline CDR1 and CDR2: MDHEN and SYDVKM. The CDR3 consists of 11 residues. V was shortened by 6 bases and J by 7 bases, with 9 bases between the two germline ends. Full variable domain (remainder filled in from reference TRBV28 and TRBJ2-5): DVKVTQSSRYLVKRTGEKVFLECVQDMDHENMFWYRQDPGLGLRLIYFSYDVKMKEKGDIPEGYSVSREKKERFSLILESASTNQTSMYLCASSSEGTQYFGPGTRLLVL.

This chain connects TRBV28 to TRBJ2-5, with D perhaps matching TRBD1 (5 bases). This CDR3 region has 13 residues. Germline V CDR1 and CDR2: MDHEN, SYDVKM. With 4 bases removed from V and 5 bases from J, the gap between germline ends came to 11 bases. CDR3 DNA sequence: TGTGCCAGCAGTTCAGGGATTGGGGAGACCCAGTACTTC. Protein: CASSSGIGETQYF.